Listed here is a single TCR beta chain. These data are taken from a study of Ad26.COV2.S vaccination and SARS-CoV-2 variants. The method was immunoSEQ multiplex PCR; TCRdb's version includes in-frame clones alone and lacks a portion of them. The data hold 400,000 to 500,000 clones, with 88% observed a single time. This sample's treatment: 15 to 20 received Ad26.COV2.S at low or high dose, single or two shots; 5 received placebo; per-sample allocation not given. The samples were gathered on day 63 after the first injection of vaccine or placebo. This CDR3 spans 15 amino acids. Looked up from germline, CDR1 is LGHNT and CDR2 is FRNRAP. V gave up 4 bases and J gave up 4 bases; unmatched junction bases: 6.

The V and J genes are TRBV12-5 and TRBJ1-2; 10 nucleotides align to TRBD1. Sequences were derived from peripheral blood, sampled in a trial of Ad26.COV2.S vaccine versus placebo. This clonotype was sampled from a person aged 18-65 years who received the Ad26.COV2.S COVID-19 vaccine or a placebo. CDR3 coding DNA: TGTGCTAGTGGTTCGGACAGGGGGTTGCGCTATGGCTACACCTTC. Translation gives CASGSDRGLRYGYTF. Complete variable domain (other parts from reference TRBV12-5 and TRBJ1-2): DARVTQTPRHKVTEMGQEVTMRCQPILGHNTVFWYRQTMMQGLELLAYFRNRAPLDDSGMPKDRFSAEMPDATLATLKIQPSEPRDSAVYFCASGSDRGLRYGYTFGSGTRLTVV.